Below, 9 T cell receptor beta chains from the same sample are listed, as sequenced in a study of T-cell memory formation after mild COVID-19. TCRdb fed the 5' RACE reads into MiXCR, producing one record per CDR3 protein. The repertoire includes about 180,000 distinct CDR3 sequences, 16% of them detected once, and 2% to 2.5% sits in the top ten. The specimen sequenced was PBMCs or a T cell subset sorted from them (not recorded which). These receptors all stem from an adult woman who had mild COVID-19 (a few samples of this study predate the infection). Cell type and time point are not known.

The chain employs TRBV7-8 and TRBJ2-2; a possible D gene is TRBD1 (5 bases). Germline-derived CDR1 and CDR2 are SGHVS and FQNEAQ. V was shortened by 3 bases and J by 2 bases, with 7 bases between the two germline ends. The CDR3 covers 14 residues. The CDR3 is CASSLTVNTGELFF. The CDR3, as DNA: TGTGCCAGCAGCTTGACAGTCAACACCGGGGAGCTGTTTTTT.

This clonotype occurred a few times. The chain recombines TRBV12-3 or TRBV12-4 with TRBJ1-1; perhaps TRBD1 as D (5 bases). V was pared by 2 bases and J by 11 bases, with 9 bases between. The CDR3 runs to 11 residues. As DNA, the CDR3 is TGTGCCAGCAGTTTATCAGGGAGGGCTTTCTTT. It specifies CASSLSGRAFF.

J is TRBJ2-4 and V is TRBV6-1, with D possibly matching TRBD1 (6 bases). V lost 6 bases and J 2 bases, leaving 17 bases between the germline ends. This CDR3 has 16 amino acids. Germline V gives CDR1 MNHNS, CDR2 SASEGT. The CDR3 protein is CASRNRDNLSKNIQYF. CDR3 nucleotides: TGTGCCAGCAGGAACCGGGACAACCTTTCCAAAAACATTCAGTACTTC.

The genes are TRBV7-3 and TRBJ2-5; 9 bases agree with TRBD2. The CDR3 loop spans 13 amino acids. CDR1 is SGHTA and CDR2 is FQGTGA in the germline V gene. J lost 5 bases, V lost 3 bases, and 1 base had no gene match. CDR3 nucleotide sequence: TGTGCCAGCAGCTTTAGCGGGGGTGAGACCCAGTACTTC. This gives the protein CASSFSGGETQYF.

This clonotype was observed a handful of times. The chain couples TRBV2 to TRBJ1-1; weak D call: TRBD1 (5 bases). Germline CDR1 SNHLY, CDR2 FYNNEI. This CDR3 has 13 residues. V was trimmed by 9 bases and J by 5 bases, leaving 16 bases between them. In DNA, the CDR3 is TGTGCCAGTAGAGCAGGGCTGGATACTGAAGCTTTCTTT. The encoded protein is CASRAGLDTEAFF.

This clonotype was observed a few times. V is TRBV18 and J is TRBJ2-3; D is possibly TRBD1 (5 bases). The germline V gene encodes CDR1 KGHSH and CDR2 LQKENI. This CDR3 is built from 13 residues. The V and J ends lost 0 bases and 5 bases respectively, with 6 bases between them. The chain's CDR3 is CASSPPGVDTQYF. As DNA, the CDR3 is TGTGCCAGCTCACCACCAGGGGTAGATACGCAGTATTTT.

This clonotype was recorded a few times. V is TRBV11-3 and J is TRBJ1-1; the D is unclear. Deletions cut 5 bases from V and 1 base from J, with 11 bases between. Germline-derived CDR1 and CDR2 are SGHNT and YENEEA. The CDR3 runs 14 residues. The CDR3 DNA reads as TGTGCCAGCAGCCCTATGTTGGGGAACACTGAAGCTTTCTTT. Translation: CASSPMLGNTEAFF.

Regarding this clonotype: A read error may account for a junction end that differs from germline. This rearrangement joins TRBV7-2 to TRBJ2-7; D not resolved. This CDR3 region has 13 residues. Germline CDR1 and CDR2: SGHTA and FQGNSA. CDR3 loop: CASSSFSSGVGDF. The CDR3 DNA reads TGTGCCAGCAGCTCCTTTTCGAGTGGGGTTGGGGACTTC.

This chain joins TRBV11-1 and TRBJ2-1; the D call may be TRBD1 or TRBD2 (5 bases each). CDR3 length equals 15 residues. Trimming removed 3 bases at V and 8 bases at J, with 17 bases between. Germline assignment: CDR1 SGHAT and CDR2 FQDESV (reference sequence). This chain's CDR3 is CASSFSMQGDHEQFF. The CDR3 bases are TGTGCCAGCAGCTTCTCCATGCAGGGAGACCATGAGCAGTTCTTC.